The 20 T cell receptor beta chains below come from one sample, sequenced in a study of response to subunit inactivated influenza vaccine. TCRdb re-called the RT-PCR reads through MiXCR, storing one row per CDR3 protein. The data contain hundreds of thousands of distinct CDR3 sequences, 13% to 15% of them seen just once; the ten biggest clones take up less than 8.5%. The starting material was PBMCs from blood, obtained 14 days before vaccination. The receptors come from a man aged 50-60 years who received an inactivated influenza vaccine.

The chain combines TRBV28 with TRBJ2-3, with 7 bases identical to TRBD2. Unmatched junction bases numbered 12, after V lost 5 bases and J lost 7 bases. Germline loops: CDR1 MDHEN, CDR2 SYDVKM. The CDR3 length is 15 residues. CDR3 region: CASSPGTGRENTQYF. The CDR3 bases are TGTGCCAGCAGTCCGGGGACGGGGAGGGAGAATACGCAGTATTTT.

This clonotype appeared many times. The rearrangement joins TRBV5-1 to TRBJ2-7; the match to TRBD1 covers 8 bases. The CDR3 spans 14 residues. From germline, CDR1 is SGHRS and CDR2 YFSETQ. V shed 4 bases, J shed 5 bases, and the junction held 8 bases outside the gene matches. This chain's CDR3 is CASSIQGGQDEQYF. CDR3 nucleotides: TGCGCCAGCAGCATCCAGGGGGGACAGGACGAGCAGTACTTC.

This clonotype was detected a few times. The chain joins TRBV15 to TRBJ2-5, with TRBD1 matching over 11 bases. CDR1 is LNHNV, CDR2 YYDKDF, per germline (reference sequence). The V gene end was trimmed by 1 base and the J gene end by 6 bases; junction bases not matched to a gene: 4. The CDR3 spans 15 residues. CDR3 protein: CATSRAGDRGKTQYF. The CDR3 DNA is TGTGCCACCAGCAGAGCAGGGGACAGGGGGAAGACCCAGTACTTC.

A few counts support this clonotype. The chain joins TRBV5-1 to TRBJ2-1, with 7 bases matching TRBD2. Germline assignment: CDR1 SGHRS and CDR2 YFSETQ. This CDR3 region has 17 residues. The V and J ends lost 0 bases and 2 bases, in that order; junction bases with no gene match: 8. The CDR3 sequence: CASSLGFGAGTYNEQFF. Written as DNA, the CDR3 is TGCGCCAGCAGCTTGGGGTTCGGAGCGGGGACCTACAATGAGCAGTTCTTC.

The chain recombines TRBV5-1 with TRBJ1-1, with 9 bases matching TRBD1. The CDR3 extends over 15 amino acids. Germline loops: CDR1 SGHRS, CDR2 YFSETQ. V shed 3 bases, J shed 5 bases, and the junction held 8 bases outside the gene matches. Here the CDR3 DNA reads TGCGCCAGCAGCTCCGGGACAGGGTCGTTAACTGAAGCTTTCTTT. The encoded protein is CASSSGTGSLTEAFF.

This clonotype was seen repeatedly, ten times or more. The rearrangement uses TRBV6-2 or TRBV6-3 and TRBJ2-1, with D perhaps assigned TRBD1 or TRBD2 (6 bases each). This CDR3 comprises 14 residues. Germline V CDR1 and CDR2: MNHEY, SVGEGT. V lost 4 bases, J lost 5 bases, and 12 bases lay in between. CDR3 region: CASSLRGTDNEQFF. In DNA, the CDR3 is TGTGCCAGCAGTTTGAGGGGGACTGACAATGAGCAGTTCTTC.

Ten or more counts support this clonotype. The V and J genes are TRBV10-3 and TRBJ2-5; unclear D gene. The CDR3 is 11 amino acids. V lost 4 bases to trimming and J lost 4 bases, with 4 bases between them. Germline V gene data show CDR1 as ENHRY and CDR2 as SYGVKD. CDR3 in amino acids: CAISGGETQYF. In DNA form, the CDR3 reads TGTGCCATCAGTGGTGGAGAGACCCAGTACTTC.

A few counts support this clonotype. The CDR3 DNA follows: TGTGCCAGCAGCTTAGTTCTAGCGGGGGGGCAGTTCTTC. Residues: CASSLVLAGGQFF. The J gene is TRBJ2-1, the V gene TRBV7-2; 11 nucleotides align to TRBD2. The CDR3 loop spans 13 amino acids. V lost 1 base to trimming and J lost 12 bases; unmatched junction nucleotides: 2. CDR1 is SGHTA and CDR2 is FQGNSA in the germline V gene. Complete variable domain (other parts from reference TRBV7-2 and TRBJ2-1): GAGVSQSPSNKVTEKGKDVELRCDPISGHTALYWYRQSLGQGLEFLIYFQGNSAPDKSGLPSDRFSAERTGGSVSTLTIQRTQQEDSAVYLCASSLVLAGGQFFGPGTRLTVL.

This clonotype showed up just a few times. The J gene is TRBJ2-2, the V gene TRBV25-1, with 8 bases that match TRBD1. J was trimmed by 6 bases and V by 4 bases; bases with no gene match: 4. The CDR3 length is 14 residues. CDR1 is MGHDK and CDR2 is SYGVNS in the germline V gene. CDR3 in amino acids: CASSGTGGPGELFF. The CDR3 DNA is TGTGCCAGCAGTGGCACAGGGGGTCCCGGGGAGCTGTTTTTT.

This chain connects TRBV19 to TRBJ1-5; 9 bases line up with TRBD1. CDR3 length: 15 amino acids. V was pared by 3 bases and J by 6 bases, with 6 bases of the junction left unmatched. Germline V CDR1 and CDR2: LNHDA, SQIVND (reference sequence). This CDR3 reads CASSIIQGAVQPQHF. The CDR3, as DNA: TGTGCCAGTAGTATTATACAGGGGGCCGTTCAGCCCCAGCATTTT.

The chain uses TRBV7-8 and TRBJ2-2; 8 nucleotides match TRBD1. This CDR3 has 15 amino acids. Germline V CDR1 and CDR2: SGHVS, FQNEAQ. Losses at the gene ends were 5 bases for V and 6 bases for J; bases not matched to a gene: 8. Here the CDR3 DNA reads TGTGCCAGCAGCATGACAGGGGTCGGGCCCGGGGAGCTGTTTTTT. Its protein is CASSMTGVGPGELFF.

This clonotype has only a few counts. This sequence joins TRBV20-1 and TRBJ2-1; possible D gene TRBD2, 6 bases. This CDR3 comprises 12 residues. CDR1 and CDR2 from the germline V gene are DFQATT and SNEGSKA (reference sequence). The V gene lost 3 bases and the J gene lost 7 bases, with 10 bases spanning the gap. Here the CDR3 reads CSASGGGNEQFF. The CDR3 coding sequence is TGCAGTGCTAGTGGTGGGGGGAATGAGCAGTTCTTC.

V is TRBV10-3 and J is TRBJ2-3, with 7 bases that match TRBD1. V shed 10 bases and J 1 base; nucleotides not matched to a gene: 8. The V gene's germline CDR1 is ENHRY and CDR2 SYGVKD. This CDR3 comprises 14 residues. CDR3 in amino acids: CATTGPHRTDTQYF. The CDR3 nucleotides are TGTGCCACGACAGGGCCCCACCGCACAGATACGCAGTATTTT.

This clonotype was observed a handful of times. The V gene is TRBV30, the J gene TRBJ1-6; D is perhaps TRBD1 (6 bases). The length of the CDR3 is 16 residues. Germline V gene sequence: CDR1 GTSNPN, CDR2 SVGIG (reference sequence). Trimming shortened V by 3 bases and J by 1 base, and 13 bases separated the two germline ends. CDR3 DNA: TGTGCCTGGAGGGCCAAACAGGGATCCTATAATTCACCCCTCCACTTT. Protein product: CAWRAKQGSYNSPLHF.

The chain uses TRBV29-1 and TRBJ2-2; maybe TRBD2 (6 bases). Per germline, CDR1 SQVTM and CDR2 ANQGSEA. Trimming shortened V by 5 bases and J by 2 bases, and 12 bases separated the two germline ends. The CDR3 runs to 14 residues. This CDR3 is CSVKPGLNTGELFF. The CDR3 nucleotides are TGCAGCGTTAAACCGGGACTCAACACCGGGGAGCTGTTTTTT.

This clonotype was seen ten or more times. The V and J genes are TRBV28 and TRBJ2-3; no reliable D call. From germline, CDR1 is MDHEN and CDR2 SYDVKM. V was pared by 4 bases and J by 6 bases, with 8 bases between. CDR3 length: 12 residues. The CDR3 DNA reads as TGTGCCAGCAGTTCCCTGGTTGATACGCAGTATTTT. It codes for CASSSLVDTQYF.

This sequence joins TRBV5-4 and TRBJ2-2, with 8 bases that match TRBD2. The V gene end was trimmed by 2 bases and the J gene end by 6 bases; junction bases not matched to a gene: 9. Germline lookup yields CDR1 SGHNT and CDR2 YYREEE (reference sequence). The CDR3 has 16 amino acids. For the CDR3, the DNA is TGTGCCAGCAGCTTTAGCCGGACTAGCAGCCCCGGGGAGCTGTTTTTT. Residues: CASSFSRTSSPGELFF. The full variable domain, with the rest looked up from reference TRBV5-4 and TRBJ2-2, is ETGVTQSPTHLIKTRGQQVTLRCSSQSGHNTVSWYQQALGQGPQFIFQYYREEENGRGNFPPRFSGLQFPNYSSELNVNALELDDSALYLCASSFSRTSSPGELFFGEGSRLTVL.

The gene calls are TRBV27 and TRBJ2-2; 7 bases line up with TRBD1. Germline lookup yields CDR1 MNHEY and CDR2 SMNVEV (reference sequence). J was trimmed by 6 bases and V by 6 bases; bases with no gene match: 7. CDR3 size: 14 residues. The DNA of the CDR3 is TGTGCCAGCAGACGACAGGGATGGGCCGGGGAGCTGTTTTTT. Protein: CASRRQGWAGELFF.

The chain recombines TRBV19 with TRBJ2-1; the match to TRBD2 covers 8 bases. From germline, CDR1 is LNHDA and CDR2 SQIVND (reference sequence). V dropped 5 bases and J dropped 2; count of bases not matched to a gene: 8. This CDR3 is 16 amino acids long. The CDR3 is CASSWGSGATYNEQFF. CDR3 nucleotides: TGTGCCAGTAGTTGGGGTAGCGGGGCCACCTACAATGAGCAGTTCTTC.

V usage is TRBV28 and J usage is TRBJ2-5, with 8 bases matching TRBD2. Germline trimming cut 1 base from V and 1 base from J; bases unmatched to any gene: 5. This CDR3 is 16 amino acids long. The germline V gene encodes CDR1 MDHEN and CDR2 SYDVKM. DNA of the CDR3: TGTGCCAGCAGTTTATATGGGCGGGGGGCCCAAGAGACCCAGTACTTC. Amino acid sequence: CASSLYGRGAQETQYF.